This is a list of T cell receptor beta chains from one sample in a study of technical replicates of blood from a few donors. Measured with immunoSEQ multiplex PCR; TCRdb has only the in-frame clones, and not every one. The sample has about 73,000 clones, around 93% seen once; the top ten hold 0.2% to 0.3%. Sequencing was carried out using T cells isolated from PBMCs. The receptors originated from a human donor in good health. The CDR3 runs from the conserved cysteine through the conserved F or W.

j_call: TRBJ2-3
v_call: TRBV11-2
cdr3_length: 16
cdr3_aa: CASSLEAGVNTDTQYF

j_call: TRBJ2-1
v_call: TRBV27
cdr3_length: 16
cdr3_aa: CASSPYTSGREDEQFF

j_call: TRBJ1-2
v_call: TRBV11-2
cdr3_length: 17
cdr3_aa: CASSLGPTGGVNYGYTF

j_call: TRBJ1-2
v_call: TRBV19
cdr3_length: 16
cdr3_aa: CASSGNPGQNLYGYTF

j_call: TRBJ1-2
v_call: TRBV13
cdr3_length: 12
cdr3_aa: CASSLSRYGYTF

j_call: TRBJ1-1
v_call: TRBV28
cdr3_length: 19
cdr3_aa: CASSLGTLVDRGMDTEAFF

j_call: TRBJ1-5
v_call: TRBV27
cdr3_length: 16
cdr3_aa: CASSLTKLVGNQPQHF

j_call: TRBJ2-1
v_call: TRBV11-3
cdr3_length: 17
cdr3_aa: CASSLAPGTSGYNEQFF

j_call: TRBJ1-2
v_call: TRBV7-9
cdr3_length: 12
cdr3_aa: CAGSGVGSGYTF

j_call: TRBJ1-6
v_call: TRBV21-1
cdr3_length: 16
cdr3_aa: CASSPKEDRVHSPLHF

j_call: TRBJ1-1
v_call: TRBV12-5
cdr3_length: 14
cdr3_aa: CASAPGTVNTEAFF

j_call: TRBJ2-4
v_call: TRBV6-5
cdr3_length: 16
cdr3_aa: CASSYSHTLAKNIQYF

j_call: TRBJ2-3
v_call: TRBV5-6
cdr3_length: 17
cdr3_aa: CASSLSKNRDNTDTQYF

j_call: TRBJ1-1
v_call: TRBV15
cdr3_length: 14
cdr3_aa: CATSRDWAEGRAFF

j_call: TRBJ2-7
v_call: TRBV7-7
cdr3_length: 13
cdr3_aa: CASSLGTLDEQYF

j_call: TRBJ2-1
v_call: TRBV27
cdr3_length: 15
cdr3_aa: CASRTGIGSYNEQFF

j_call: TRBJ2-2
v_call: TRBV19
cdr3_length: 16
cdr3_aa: CASSMVGGLNTGELFF

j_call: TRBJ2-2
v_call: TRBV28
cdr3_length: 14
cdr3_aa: CASGRNPGTGELFF

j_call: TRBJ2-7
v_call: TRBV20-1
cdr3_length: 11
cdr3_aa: CSAGTGYEQYF

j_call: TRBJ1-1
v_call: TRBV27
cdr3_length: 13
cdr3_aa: CASSFQGDTEAFF

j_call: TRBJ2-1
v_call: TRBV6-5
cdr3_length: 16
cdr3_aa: CASSYSIGYGNNEQFF

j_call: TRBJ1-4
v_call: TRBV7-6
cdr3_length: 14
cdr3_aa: CASSLEIGTGRLFF

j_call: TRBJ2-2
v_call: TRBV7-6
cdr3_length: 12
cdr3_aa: CASSRAGVELFF

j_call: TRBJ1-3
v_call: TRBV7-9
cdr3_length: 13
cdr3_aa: CASSPAVLGTIYF

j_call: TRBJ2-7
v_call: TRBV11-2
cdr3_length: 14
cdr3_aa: CASGLDTNTGEQYF

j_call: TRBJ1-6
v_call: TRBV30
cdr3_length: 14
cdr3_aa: CAWEVLSYNSPLHF

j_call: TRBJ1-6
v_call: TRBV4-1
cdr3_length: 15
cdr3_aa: CASSQSRGYNSPLHF

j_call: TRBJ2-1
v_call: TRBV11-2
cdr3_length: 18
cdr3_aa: CASSSVPISGASYNEQFF

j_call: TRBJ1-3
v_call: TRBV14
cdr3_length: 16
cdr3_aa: CASSQSRGGPGNTIYF

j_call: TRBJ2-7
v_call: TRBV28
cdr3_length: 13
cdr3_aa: CATVSGALNEQYF

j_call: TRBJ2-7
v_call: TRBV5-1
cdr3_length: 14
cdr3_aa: CASSSTVFSYEQYF

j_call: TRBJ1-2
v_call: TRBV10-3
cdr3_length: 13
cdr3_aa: CAISLGQGDGYTF

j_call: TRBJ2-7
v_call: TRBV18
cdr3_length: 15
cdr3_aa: CASSPPAGPRGEQYF

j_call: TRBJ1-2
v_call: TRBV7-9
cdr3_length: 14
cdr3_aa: CASSLDGANYGYTF

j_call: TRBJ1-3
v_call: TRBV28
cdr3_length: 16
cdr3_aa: CASTNGGTGYGNTIYF

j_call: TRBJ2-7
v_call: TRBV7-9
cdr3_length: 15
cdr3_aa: CASSTTTGGLDEQYF

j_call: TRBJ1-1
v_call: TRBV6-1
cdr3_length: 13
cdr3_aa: CASSGETGSLAFF

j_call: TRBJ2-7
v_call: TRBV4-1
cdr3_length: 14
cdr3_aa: CASSLSGSRLEQYF

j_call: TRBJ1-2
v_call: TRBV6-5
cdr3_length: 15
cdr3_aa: CASSYRSQGTYGYTF

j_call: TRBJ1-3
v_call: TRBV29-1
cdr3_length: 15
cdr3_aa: CSVVWTGGSGNTIYF

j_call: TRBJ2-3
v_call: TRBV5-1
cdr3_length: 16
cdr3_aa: CASSLGLDASLGTQYF

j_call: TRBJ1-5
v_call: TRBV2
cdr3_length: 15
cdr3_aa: CASSRDIPSNQPQHF

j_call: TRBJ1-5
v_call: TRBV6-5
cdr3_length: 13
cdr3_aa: CASSRGQGQPQHF

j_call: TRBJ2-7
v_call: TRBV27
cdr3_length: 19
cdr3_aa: CASSSSKVLRDSYTYEQYF

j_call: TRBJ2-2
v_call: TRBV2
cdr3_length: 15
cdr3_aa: CASQLGQGITGELFF

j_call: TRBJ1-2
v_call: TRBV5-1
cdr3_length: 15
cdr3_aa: CASSGTTGTLYGYTF

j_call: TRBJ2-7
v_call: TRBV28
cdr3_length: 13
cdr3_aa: CASGQGASYEQYF

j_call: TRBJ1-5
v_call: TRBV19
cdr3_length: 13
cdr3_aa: CASSIGWNQPQHF

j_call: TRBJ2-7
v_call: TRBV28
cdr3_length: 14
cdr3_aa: CASSLSDRGYEQYF

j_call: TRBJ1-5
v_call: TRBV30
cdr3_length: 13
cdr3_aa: CAWSGGAGQPQHF

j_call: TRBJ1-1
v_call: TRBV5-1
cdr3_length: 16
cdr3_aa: CASSFVALVSNTEAFF

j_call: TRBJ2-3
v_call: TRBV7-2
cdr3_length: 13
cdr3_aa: CASSQYAGDTQYF

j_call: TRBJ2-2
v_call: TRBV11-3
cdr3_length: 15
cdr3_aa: CASSLEWTNTGELFF

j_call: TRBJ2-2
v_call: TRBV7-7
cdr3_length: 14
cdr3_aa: CASSLGIASGELFF

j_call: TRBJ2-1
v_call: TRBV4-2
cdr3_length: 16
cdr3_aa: CASSQAVLAGAHEQFF

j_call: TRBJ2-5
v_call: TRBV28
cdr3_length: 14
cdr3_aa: CASLGGAVQETQYF

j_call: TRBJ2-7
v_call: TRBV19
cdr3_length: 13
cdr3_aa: CASSIRTSYEQYF

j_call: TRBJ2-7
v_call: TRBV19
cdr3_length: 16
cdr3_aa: CASSNPGQLASYEQYF